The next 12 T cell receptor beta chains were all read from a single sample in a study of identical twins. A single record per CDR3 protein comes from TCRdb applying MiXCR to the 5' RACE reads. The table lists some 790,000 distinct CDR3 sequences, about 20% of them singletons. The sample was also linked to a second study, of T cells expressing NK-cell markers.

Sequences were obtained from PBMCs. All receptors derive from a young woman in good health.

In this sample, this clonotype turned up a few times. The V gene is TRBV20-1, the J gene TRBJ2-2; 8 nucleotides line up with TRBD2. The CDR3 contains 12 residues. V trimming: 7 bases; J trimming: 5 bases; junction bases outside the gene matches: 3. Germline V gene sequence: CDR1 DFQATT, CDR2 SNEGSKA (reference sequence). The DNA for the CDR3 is TGCAGTGGGGAGCGGGAGACCGGGGAGCTGTTTTTT. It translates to CSGERETGELFF.

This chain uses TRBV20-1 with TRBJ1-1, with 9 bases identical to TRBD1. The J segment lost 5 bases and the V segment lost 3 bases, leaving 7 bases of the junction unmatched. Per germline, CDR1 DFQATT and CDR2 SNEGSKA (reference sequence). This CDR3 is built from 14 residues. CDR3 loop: CSASLQGAGTEAFF. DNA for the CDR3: TGCAGTGCTAGTCTACAGGGGGCCGGGACTGAAGCTTTCTTT.

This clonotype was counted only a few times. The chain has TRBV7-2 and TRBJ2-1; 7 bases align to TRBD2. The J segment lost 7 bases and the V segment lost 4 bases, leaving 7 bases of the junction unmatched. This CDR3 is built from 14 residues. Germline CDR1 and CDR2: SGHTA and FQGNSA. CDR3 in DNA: TGTGCCAGCAGCTGGGACTCCGGGAGGAATGAGCAGTTCTTC. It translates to CASSWDSGRNEQFF.

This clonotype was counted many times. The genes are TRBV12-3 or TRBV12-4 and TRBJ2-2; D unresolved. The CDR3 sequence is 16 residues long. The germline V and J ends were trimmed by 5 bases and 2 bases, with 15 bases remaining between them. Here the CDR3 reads CASSPTRSTNTGELFF. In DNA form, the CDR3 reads TGTGCCAGCAGTCCAACCCGGTCCACTAACACCGGGGAGCTGTTTTTT.

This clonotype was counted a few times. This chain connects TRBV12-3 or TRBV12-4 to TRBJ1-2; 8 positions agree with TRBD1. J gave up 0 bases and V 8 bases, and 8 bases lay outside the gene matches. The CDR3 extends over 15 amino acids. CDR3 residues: CASRGQGWTNYGYTF. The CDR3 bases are TGTGCCAGCCGTGGACAGGGTTGGACTAACTATGGCTACACCTTC.

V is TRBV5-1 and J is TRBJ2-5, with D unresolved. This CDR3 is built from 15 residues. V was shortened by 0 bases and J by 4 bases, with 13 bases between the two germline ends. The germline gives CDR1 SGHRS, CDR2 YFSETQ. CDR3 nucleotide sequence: TGCGCCAGCAGCTTGGGTCTAGGGCCTGGAGAGACCCAGTACTTC. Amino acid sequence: CASSLGLGPGETQYF.

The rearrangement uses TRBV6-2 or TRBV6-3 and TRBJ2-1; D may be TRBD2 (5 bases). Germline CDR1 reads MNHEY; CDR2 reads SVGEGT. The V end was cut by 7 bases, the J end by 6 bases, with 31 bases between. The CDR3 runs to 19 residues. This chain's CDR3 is CASTQRRLVGDRESNEQFF. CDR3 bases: TGTGCCAGCACTCAAAGGAGGCTTGTGGGCGACCGAGAGTCCAATGAGCAGTTCTTC.

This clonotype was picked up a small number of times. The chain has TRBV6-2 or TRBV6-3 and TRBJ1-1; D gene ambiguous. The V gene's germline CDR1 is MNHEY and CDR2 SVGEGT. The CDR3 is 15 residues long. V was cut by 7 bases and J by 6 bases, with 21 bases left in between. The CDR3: CASTLNVVRAAEAFF. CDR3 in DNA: TGTGCCAGCACCCTAAACGTTGTCCGGGCCGCTGAAGCTTTCTTT.

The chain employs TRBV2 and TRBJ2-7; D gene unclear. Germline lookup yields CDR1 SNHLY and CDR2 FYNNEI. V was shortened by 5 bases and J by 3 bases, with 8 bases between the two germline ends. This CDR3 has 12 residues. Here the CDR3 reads CASSKDNYEQYF. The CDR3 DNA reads TGTGCCAGCAGTAAAGACAACTACGAGCAGTACTTC.

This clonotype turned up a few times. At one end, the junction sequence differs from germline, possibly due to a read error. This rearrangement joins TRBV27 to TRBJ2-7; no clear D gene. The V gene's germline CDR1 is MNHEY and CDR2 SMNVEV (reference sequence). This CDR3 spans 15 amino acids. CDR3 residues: CASSPGQGAPYGQYF. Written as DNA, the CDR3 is TGTGCCAGCAGTCCGGGCCAAGGTGCCCCCTACGGGCAGTACTTC.

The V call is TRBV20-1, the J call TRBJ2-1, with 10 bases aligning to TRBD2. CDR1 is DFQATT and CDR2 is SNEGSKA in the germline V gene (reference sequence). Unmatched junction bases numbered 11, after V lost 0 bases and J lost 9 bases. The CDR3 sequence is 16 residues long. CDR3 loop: CSARDPEREGLLEQFF. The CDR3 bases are TGCAGTGCTAGAGATCCTGAGCGGGAGGGCCTTCTTGAGCAGTTCTTC.

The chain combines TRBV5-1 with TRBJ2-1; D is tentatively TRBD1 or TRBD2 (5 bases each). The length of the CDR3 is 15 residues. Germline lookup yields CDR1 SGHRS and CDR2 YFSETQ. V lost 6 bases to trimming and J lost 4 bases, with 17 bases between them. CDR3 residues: CASNRRGRDYNEQFF. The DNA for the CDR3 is TGCGCCAGCAACCGCCGGGGCAGAGATTACAATGAGCAGTTCTTC.